This T cell receptor (beta chain) was captured by sequencing in a study of T cell responses to AZD1222 COVID-19 vaccine. Notes on this clone: Germline and junction disagree at one end, which may indicate a read error.

TCRdb's copy holds only in-frame clones and misses some; the assay was immunoSEQ multiplex PCR. Among around 120,000 clones listed, around 92% were seen once. The germline CDR1 and CDR2 sequences are SEHNR and FQNEAQ (reference sequence). The CDR3 is 15 residues long. Sample: peripheral blood, taken on day 0 of AZD1222 vaccination. This TCR derives from an adult in good health. The chain is built from TRBV7-9 and TRBJ2-1; 10 nucleotides align to TRBD2. CDR3 residues: CATSGLAGVYNEQFF. The CDR3 nucleotides read TGTGCCACCAGCGGGCTAGCGGGAGTATACAATGAGCAGTTCTTC. Combining the CDR3 with reference TRBV7-9 and TRBJ2-1 gives the whole variable domain DTGVSQNPRHKITKRGQNVTFRCDPISEHNRLYWYRQTLGQGPEFLTYFQNEAQLEKSRLLSDRFSAERPKGSFSTLEIQRTEQGDSAMYLCATSGLAGVYNEQFFGPGTRLTVL.